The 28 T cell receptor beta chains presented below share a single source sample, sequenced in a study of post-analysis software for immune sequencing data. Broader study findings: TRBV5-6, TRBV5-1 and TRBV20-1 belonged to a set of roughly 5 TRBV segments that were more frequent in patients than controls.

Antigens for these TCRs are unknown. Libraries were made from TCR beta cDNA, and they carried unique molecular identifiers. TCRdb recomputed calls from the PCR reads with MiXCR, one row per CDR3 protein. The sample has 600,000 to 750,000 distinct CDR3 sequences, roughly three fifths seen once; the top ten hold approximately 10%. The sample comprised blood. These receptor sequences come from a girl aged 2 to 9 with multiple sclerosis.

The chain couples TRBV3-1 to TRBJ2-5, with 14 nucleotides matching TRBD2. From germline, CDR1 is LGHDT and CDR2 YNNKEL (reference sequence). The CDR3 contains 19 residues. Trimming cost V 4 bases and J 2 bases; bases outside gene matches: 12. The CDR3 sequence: CASSPKASRLAGGQETQYF. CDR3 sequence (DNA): TGTGCCAGCAGCCCCAAGGCCTCTAGACTAGCGGGAGGGCAAGAGACCCAGTACTTC.

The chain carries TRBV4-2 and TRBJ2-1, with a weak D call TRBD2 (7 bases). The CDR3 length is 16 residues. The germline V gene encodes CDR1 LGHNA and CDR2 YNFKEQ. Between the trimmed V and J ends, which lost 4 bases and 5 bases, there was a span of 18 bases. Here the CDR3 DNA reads TGTGCCAGCAGCCCAGGGGAGGGGCGCAACCACAATGAGCAGTTCTTC. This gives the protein CASSPGEGRNHNEQFF.

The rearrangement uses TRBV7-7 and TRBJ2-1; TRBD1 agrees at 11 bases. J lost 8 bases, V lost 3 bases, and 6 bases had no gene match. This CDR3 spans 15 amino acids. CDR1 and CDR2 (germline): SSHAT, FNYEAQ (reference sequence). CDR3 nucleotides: TGTGCCAGCAGCTTTGGACAGGGGGCCGTGGATGAGCAGTTCTTC. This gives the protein CASSFGQGAVDEQFF.

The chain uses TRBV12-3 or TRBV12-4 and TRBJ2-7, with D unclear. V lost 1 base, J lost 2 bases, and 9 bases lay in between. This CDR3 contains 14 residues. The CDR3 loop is CASSLDSPTYEQYF. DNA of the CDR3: TGTGCCAGCAGTTTAGACAGTCCCACCTACGAGCAGTACTTC.

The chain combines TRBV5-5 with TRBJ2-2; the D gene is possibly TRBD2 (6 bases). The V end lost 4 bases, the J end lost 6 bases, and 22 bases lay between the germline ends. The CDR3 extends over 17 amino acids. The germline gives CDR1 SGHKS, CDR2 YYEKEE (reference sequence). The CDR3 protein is CASSRLQTGLTAGELFF. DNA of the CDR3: TGTGCCAGCAGCCGTCTACAAACGGGACTGACCGCCGGGGAGCTGTTTTTT.

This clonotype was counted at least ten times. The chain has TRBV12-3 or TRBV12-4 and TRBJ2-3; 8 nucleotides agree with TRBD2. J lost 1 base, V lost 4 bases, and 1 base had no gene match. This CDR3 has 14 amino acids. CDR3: CASSSLAGTDTQYF. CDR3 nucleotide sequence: TGTGCCAGCAGTTCACTAGCGGGCACAGATACGCAGTATTTT.

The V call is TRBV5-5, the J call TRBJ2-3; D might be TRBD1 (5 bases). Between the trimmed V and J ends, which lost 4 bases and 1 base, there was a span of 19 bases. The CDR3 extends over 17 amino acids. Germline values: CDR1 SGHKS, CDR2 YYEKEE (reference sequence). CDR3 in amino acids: CASSPSVEQGGTDTQYF. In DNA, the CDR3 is TGTGCCAGCAGCCCCTCGGTTGAGCAGGGCGGCACAGATACGCAGTATTTT. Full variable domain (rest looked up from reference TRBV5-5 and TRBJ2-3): DAGVTQSPTHLIKTRGQQVTLRCSPISGHKSVSWYQQVLGQGPQFIFQYYEKEERGRGNFPDRFSARQFPNYSSELNVNALLLGDSALYLCASSPSVEQGGTDTQYFGPGTRLTVL.

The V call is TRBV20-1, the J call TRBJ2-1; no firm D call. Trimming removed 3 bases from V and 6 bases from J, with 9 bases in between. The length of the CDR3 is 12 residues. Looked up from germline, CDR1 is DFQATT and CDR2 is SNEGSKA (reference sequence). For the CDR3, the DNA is TGCAGTGCTAGTCTGGGGATCAATGAGCAGTTCTTC. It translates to CSASLGINEQFF.

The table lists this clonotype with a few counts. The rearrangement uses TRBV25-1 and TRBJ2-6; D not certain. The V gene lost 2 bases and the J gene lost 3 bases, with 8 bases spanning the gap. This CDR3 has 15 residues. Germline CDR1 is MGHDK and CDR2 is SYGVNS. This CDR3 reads CASSELVDGANVLTF. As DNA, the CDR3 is TGTGCCAGCAGTGAACTGGTTGATGGGGCCAACGTCCTGACTTTC. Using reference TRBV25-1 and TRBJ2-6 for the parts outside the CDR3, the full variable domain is EADIYQTPRYLVIGTGKKITLECSQTMGHDKMYWYQQDPGMELHLIHYSYGVNSTEKGDLSSESTVSRIRTEHFPLTLESARPSHTSQYLCASSELVDGANVLTFGAGSRLTVL.

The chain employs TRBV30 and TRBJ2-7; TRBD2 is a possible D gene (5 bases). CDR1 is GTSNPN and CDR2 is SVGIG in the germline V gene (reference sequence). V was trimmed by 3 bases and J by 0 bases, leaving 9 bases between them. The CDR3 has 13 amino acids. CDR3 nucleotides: TGTGCCTGGAGCCGGCGGGCCTCCTACGAGCAGTACTTC. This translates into CAWSRRASYEQYF.

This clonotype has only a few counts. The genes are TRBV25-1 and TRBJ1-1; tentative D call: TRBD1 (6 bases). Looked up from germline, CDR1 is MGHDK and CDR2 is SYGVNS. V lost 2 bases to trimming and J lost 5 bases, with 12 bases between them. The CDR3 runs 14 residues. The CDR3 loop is CASSEAGERTEAFF. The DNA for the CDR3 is TGTGCCAGCAGTGAAGCAGGGGAGAGGACTGAAGCTTTCTTT.

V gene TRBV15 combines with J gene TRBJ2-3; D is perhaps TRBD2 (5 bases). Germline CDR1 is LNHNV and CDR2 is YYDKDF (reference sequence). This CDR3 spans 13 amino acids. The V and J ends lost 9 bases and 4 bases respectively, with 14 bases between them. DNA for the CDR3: TGTGCCACTGGGCGGGTTTATCCAGATACGCAGTATTTT. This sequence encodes CATGRVYPDTQYF.

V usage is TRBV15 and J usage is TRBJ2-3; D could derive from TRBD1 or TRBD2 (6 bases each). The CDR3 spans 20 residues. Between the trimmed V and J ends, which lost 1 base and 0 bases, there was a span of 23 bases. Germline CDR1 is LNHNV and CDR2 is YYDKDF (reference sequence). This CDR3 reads CATSRVRGPWSGTSTDTQYF. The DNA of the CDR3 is TGTGCCACCAGCAGAGTTCGGGGGCCTTGGAGCGGCACTAGCACAGATACGCAGTATTTT.

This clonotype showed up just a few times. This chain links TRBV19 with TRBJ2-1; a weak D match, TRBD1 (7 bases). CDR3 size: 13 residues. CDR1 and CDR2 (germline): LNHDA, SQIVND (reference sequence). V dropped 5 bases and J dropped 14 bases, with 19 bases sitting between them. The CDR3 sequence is CASSLDYRGREFF. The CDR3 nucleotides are TGTGCCAGTAGTCTGGACTACAGGGGACGAGAGTTCTTC.

The chain's CDR3 is CSARDGAGKISNYGYTF. The CDR3 DNA sequence: TGCAGTGCTAGAGATGGTGCAGGGAAGATTTCGAACTATGGCTACACCTTC. V and J are TRBV20-1 and TRBJ1-2; D might be TRBD1 (5 bases). Germline CDR1 DFQATT, CDR2 SNEGSKA (reference sequence). V lost 0 bases, J lost 2 bases, and 19 bases lay in between. This CDR3 comprises 17 residues.

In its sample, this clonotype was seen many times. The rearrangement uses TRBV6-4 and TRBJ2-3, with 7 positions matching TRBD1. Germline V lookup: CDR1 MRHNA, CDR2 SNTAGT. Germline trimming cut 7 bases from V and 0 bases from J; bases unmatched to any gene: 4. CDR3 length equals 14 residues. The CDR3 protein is CASKGASSTDTQYF. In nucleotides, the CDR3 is TGTGCCAGCAAGGGGGCTTCTAGCACAGATACGCAGTATTTT.

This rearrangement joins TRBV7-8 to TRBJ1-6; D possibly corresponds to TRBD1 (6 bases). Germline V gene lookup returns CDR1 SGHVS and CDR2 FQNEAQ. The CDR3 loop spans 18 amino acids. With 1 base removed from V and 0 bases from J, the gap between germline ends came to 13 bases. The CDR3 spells CASSLEGVRSSYNSPLHF. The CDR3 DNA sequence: TGTGCCAGCAGCTTAGAGGGGGTTCGGAGCTCCTATAATTCACCCCTCCACTTT. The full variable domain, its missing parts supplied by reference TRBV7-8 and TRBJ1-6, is GAGVSQSPRYKVAKRGQDVALRCDPISGHVSLFWYQQALGQGPEFLTYFQNEAQLDKSGLPSDRFFAERPEGSVSTLKIQRTQQEDSAVYLCASSLEGVRSSYNSPLHFGNGTRLTVT.

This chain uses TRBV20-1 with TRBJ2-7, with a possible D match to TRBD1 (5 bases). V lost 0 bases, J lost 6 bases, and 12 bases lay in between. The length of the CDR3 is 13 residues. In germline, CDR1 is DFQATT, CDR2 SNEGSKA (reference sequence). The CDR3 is CSARDTTDGEQYF. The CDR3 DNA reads TGCAGTGCTAGAGATACGACAGATGGCGAGCAGTACTTC.

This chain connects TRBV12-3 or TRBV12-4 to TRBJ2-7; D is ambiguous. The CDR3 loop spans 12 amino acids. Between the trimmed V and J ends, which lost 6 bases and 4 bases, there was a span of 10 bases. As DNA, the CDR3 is TGTGCCAGCAGCTTCTCCGGGTACGAGCAGTACTTC. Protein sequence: CASSFSGYEQYF.

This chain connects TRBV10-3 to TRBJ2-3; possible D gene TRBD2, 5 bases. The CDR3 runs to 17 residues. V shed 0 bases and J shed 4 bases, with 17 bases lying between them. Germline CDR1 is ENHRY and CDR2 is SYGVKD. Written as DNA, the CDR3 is TGTGCCATCAGTGAGTCGAGGGAAGCCAAGGATGCAGATACGCAGTATTTT. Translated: CAISESREAKDADTQYF.

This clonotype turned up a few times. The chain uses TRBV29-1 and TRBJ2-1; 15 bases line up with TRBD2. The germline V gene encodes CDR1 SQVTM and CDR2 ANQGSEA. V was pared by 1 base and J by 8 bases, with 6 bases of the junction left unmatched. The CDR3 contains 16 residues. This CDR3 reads CSVEGGTSGRNDEQFF. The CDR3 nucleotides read TGCAGCGTTGAAGGCGGGACTAGCGGGAGGAACGATGAGCAGTTCTTC.

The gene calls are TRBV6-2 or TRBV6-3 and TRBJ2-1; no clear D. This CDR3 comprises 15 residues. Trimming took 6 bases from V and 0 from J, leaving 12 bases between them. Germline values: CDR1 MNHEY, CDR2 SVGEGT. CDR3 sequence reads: CASSKGRSSYNEQFF. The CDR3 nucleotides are TGTGCCAGCAGCAAAGGACGGAGCTCCTACAATGAGCAGTTCTTC.

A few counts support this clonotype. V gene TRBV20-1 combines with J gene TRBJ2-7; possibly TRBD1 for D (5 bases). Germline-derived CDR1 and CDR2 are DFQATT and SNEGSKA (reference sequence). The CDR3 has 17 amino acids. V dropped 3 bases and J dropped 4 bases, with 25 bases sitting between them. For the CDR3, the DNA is TGCAGTGCTAGGATCAGGGAAGATGGAAGTGTGGGATACGAGCAGTACTTC. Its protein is CSARIREDGSVGYEQYF.

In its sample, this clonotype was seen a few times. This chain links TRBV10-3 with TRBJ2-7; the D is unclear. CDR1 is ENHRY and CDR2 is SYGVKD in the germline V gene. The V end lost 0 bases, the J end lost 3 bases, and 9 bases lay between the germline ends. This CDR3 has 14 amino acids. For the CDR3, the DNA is TGTGCCATCAGTGAGTCGACGACCTACTACGAGCAGTACTTC. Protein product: CAISESTTYYEQYF.

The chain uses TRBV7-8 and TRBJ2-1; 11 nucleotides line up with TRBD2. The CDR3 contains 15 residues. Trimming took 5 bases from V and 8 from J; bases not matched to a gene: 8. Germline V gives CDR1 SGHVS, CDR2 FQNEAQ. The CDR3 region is CASSLRLAGSYEQFF. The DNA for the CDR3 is TGTGCCAGCAGCCTCCGACTAGCGGGGAGTTATGAGCAGTTCTTC.

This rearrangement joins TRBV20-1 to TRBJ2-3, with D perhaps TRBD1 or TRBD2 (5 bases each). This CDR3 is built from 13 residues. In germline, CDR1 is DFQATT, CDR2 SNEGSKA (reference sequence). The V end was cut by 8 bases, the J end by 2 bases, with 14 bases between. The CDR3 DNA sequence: TGCAGTACGGGACCCTCCTACACAGATACGCAGTATTTT. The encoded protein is CSTGPSYTDTQYF.

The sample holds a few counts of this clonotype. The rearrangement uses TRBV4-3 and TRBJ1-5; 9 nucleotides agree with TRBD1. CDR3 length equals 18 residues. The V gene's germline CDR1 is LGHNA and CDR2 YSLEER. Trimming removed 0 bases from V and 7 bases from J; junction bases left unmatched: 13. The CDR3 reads CASSQDYRWTGVYQPQHF. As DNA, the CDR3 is TGCGCCAGCAGCCAAGATTATCGTTGGACAGGGGTCTACCAGCCCCAGCATTTT.

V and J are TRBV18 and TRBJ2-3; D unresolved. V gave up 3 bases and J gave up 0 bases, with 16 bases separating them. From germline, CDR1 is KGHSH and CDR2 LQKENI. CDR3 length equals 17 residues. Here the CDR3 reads CASSPLVAPSSTDTQYF. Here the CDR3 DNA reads TGTGCCAGCTCACCGCTAGTGGCACCCTCTAGCACAGATACGCAGTATTTT.